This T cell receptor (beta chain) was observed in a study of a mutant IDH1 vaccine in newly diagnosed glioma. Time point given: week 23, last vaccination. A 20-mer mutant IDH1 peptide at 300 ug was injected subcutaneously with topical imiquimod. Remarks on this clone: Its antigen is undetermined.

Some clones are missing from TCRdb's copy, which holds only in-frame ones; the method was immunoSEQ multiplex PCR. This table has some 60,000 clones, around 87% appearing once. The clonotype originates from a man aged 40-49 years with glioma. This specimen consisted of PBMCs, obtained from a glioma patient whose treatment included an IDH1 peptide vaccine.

The DNA of the CDR3 is TGTGCCAGCAGTTCCCTGGGCTTAAAGCTAGAACAAGAGACCCAGTACTTC. Protein product: CASSSLGLKLEQETQYF. The gene calls are TRBV28 and TRBJ2-5; no clear D gene. This CDR3 has 17 amino acids. V gave up 4 bases and J gave up 2 bases, with 20 bases separating them. CDR1 MDHEN and CDR2 SYDVKM come from the germline V gene.